This T cell receptor (beta chain) was sequenced for a study of T cells in Graves' hyperthyroidism and ophthalmopathy. Ten or more counts support this clonotype. Its specificity is not known. The V and J ends lost 2 bases and 5 bases respectively, with 7 bases between them. This CDR3 region has 12 residues. The germline V gene has CDR1 MDHEN and CDR2 SYDVKM. Whole-study results and caveats: Blood also showed most of the thyroid clonotypes that were expanded above 0.001.

Diagnostic assessment was based on clinical symptoms, serum thyroxine and TRAb, thyroid ultrasound and orbital computed tomography. It was RNA transcripts that yielded the amplified TCR beta CDR3 regions. The HTBI primer set was used in a first-round RT-PCR of the TCR CDR3. One entry per CDR3 protein results from TCRdb running MiXCR on the multiplex PCR reads. The sample records hundreds of thousands of distinct CDR3 sequences, roughly 20% being singletons. The material sequenced was blood. The clonotype comes from a man aged 25-40 years with Graves' ophthalmopathy. V gene TRBV28 combines with J gene TRBJ2-7; D possibly corresponds to TRBD2 (5 bases). The CDR3, as DNA: TGTGCCAGCAGTTTAGAGGGTCACGAGCAGTACTTC. It is translated as CASSLEGHEQYF.